The clone carrying this T cell receptor (beta chain) occurred a few times. The target antigen is unknown. The record originates from a study of T cells after yellow fever vaccination. Across the whole study: Any fraction with a low cell number was prepared using SMART-Seq v4 Ultra Low Input. General study points: Post-booster samples contained most primary-vaccination clones (approximately 96% CD4, approximately 88% CD8).

TCR cDNA was made by 5'RACE template switching, adding a universal primer site and UMIs. TCRdb used MiXCR to reprocess the 5' RACE reads, holding one entry per CDR3 protein. The sample has some 390,000 distinct CDR3 sequences, around 6.4% seen once; the top ten hold around 16%. This receptor was obtained from a man aged 25-45 years who received the YFV17D yellow fever vaccine. The sample consisted of PBMCs, taken 5 days after the yellow fever booster vaccination.

This CDR3 is CASSWTGSWSNEQFF. Written as DNA, the CDR3 is TGTGCCAGCAGCTGGACAGGGTCGTGGTCGAATGAGCAGTTCTTC. The genes are TRBV5-5 and TRBJ2-1, with 8 bases that match TRBD1. Germline CDR1 SGHKS, CDR2 YYEKEE (reference sequence). The V segment lost 3 bases and the J segment 7 bases; nucleotides outside the gene matches: 9. CDR3 length equals 15 residues. The full variable domain, in which reference TRBV5-5 and TRBJ2-1 provide the parts outside the CDR3, is DAGVTQSPTHLIKTRGQQVTLRCSPISGHKSVSWYQQVLGQGPQFIFQYYEKEERGRGNFPDRFSARQFPNYSSELNVNALLLGDSALYLCASSWTGSWSNEQFFGPGTRLTVL.